The text below deals with one TCR beta chain. The sample is drawn from a study of blood T cell repertoires in COVID-19. TCRdb keeps only in-frame clones here, not all; method: immunoSEQ multiplex PCR. Of about 380,000 clones listed, 75% to 90% are singletons. CDR1 MNHEY and CDR2 SVGAGI come from the germline V gene. Trimming left V 2 bases short and J 5 bases short, with 15 bases between. This CDR3 region has 15 residues. The source is a woman younger than 35 with acute or convalescent COVID-19. The chain has TRBV6-5 and TRBJ1-1; D not certain. Sequencing input: peripheral blood. The CDR3 DNA follows: TGTGCCAGCAGTTACCGACTTGGGTCGTGGACTGAAGCTTTCTTT. This sequence encodes CASSYRLGSWTEAFF.